This is a list of T cell receptor beta chains from one sample in a study of OX40 agonist ivuxolimab in advanced cancers. Measured with immunoSEQ multiplex PCR; TCRdb has only the in-frame clones, and not every one. Of around 82,000 clones listed, 70% to 90% were seen once; the top ten hold roughly 13%. The sample here was CD4+ or CD8+ T cells sorted from blood, taken in a trial of the OX40 agonist ivuxolimab. These receptor sequences come from an adult with an advanced solid tumor such as melanoma, head and neck, liver or kidney cancer. The CDR3 runs from the conserved cysteine through the conserved F or W. D genes are given only for firm matches. Size values are once, few and many counts, or a class for expanded clones, and some rows have none.

abundance	v_gene	d_gene	j_gene	CDR3nt	CDR3aa
.	TRBV27	.	TRBJ1-1	TGTGCCAGCAGTACCGGGACCACTGAAGCTTTCTTT	CASSTGTTEAFF
.	TRBV30	TRBD1	TRBJ2-3	TGTGCCTGGAGTGTAAGTGACAGGGGGTTTACAGATACGCAGTATTTT	CAWSVSDRGFTDTQYF
.	TRBV7-9	.	TRBJ2-1	TGTGCCAGCGGGAGCTCCTACAATGAGCAGTTCTTC	CASGSSYNEQFF
.	TRBV6-1	.	TRBJ2-3	TGTGCCAGCAGTACACACCCAACGGATACGCAGTATTTT	CASSTHPTDTQYF
.	TRBV9	.	TRBJ1-1	TGTGCCAGCAGCGTAGCTTCAGGACAGTCAACTGAAGCTTTCTTT	CASSVASGQSTEAFF
.	TRBV28	.	TRBJ2-7	TGTGCCAGCAGGGGGGCTGGGCCGGGCTACGAGCAGTACTTC	CASRGAGPGYEQYF
.	TRBV27	.	TRBJ2-7	TGTGCCAGCAGTTTCCGGGACTTCCACGAGCAGTACTTC	CASSFRDFHEQYF
.	TRBV19	.	TRBJ2-5	TGTGCCAGTAGTCCTGGGATAGTCTCCCAAGAGACCCAGTACTTC	CASSPGIVSQETQYF
.	TRBV10-3	.	TRBJ2-7	TGTGCCATCAGTGAGTCTGGCAGGGACTACGAGCAGTACTTC	CAISESGRDYEQYF
once	TRBV2	.	TRBJ2-7	TGTGCCAGCAGGGACCCGAACAGGAGCTACGAGCAGTACTTC	CASRDPNRSYEQYF
.	TRBV28	TRBD1	TRBJ2-4	TGTGCCAGCAGTTTAGCCTGGGACAGGGTGAACATTCAGTACTTC	CASSLAWDRVNIQYF
.	TRBV5-1	TRBD1	TRBJ2-2	TGCGCCAGCAGCCCGGGACAGGATAACACCGGGGAGCTGTTTTTT	CASSPGQDNTGELFF
.	TRBV5-4	.	TRBJ1-2	TGTGCCACCTCTGGGAGGGGCCATAACTATGGCTACACCTTC	CATSGRGHNYGYTF
.	TRBV4-1	TRBD1	TRBJ1-5	TGCGCCAGCAGCCTGCGACAGGGGCTTGAGAATCAGCCCCAGCATTTT	CASSLRQGLENQPQHF
.	TRBV7-6	.	TRBJ1-1	TGTGCCAGCAGCTTAGTTACTGGGGAGCGCGCTTTCTTT	CASSLVTGERAFF
.	TRBV27	TRBD1	TRBJ1-2	TGTGCCAGCAGTCGGGGCAGGGGGCTGGGGAACTATGGCTACACCTTC	CASSRGRGLGNYGYTF